This T cell receptor (beta chain) was captured by sequencing in a study of cytomegalovirus exposure and HLA in healthy donors. Study results and limitations: According to a later analysis, most TCR beta chains associated with CMV appeared HLA-restricted. TCR beta chains numbering 164 were designated cytomegalovirus-associated. Judged likely to be a sequencing artifact was a cluster of highly shared sequence variants.

On this clone itself: Its cognate antigen is unknown.

The PCR employed 60 Vbeta primers together with 13 Jbeta primers. TCRdb's copy holds only in-frame clones and misses some; the assay was immunoSEQ multiplex PCR. Among roughly 190,000 clones listed, around 88% were seen once. The CDR3 is 15 amino acids. CDR1 SGHAT and CDR2 FQNNGV come from the germline V gene. Trimming pared 8 bases from V and 1 base from J, leaving 14 bases between. The TCR comes from a man aged 35 to 55 in good health and CMV-seropositive. Specimen: PBMCs. The chain recombines TRBV11-2 with TRBJ2-2; TRBD1 might be the D (6 bases). The DNA for the CDR3 is TGTGCCAGCGACCCCGGGACACTGAACACCGGGGAGCTGTTTTTT. It is translated as CASDPGTLNTGELFF.